This T cell receptor (beta chain) emerged from a study of blood T cells in healthy people across ages. Study results and caveats: TCR beta diversity tracked closely with naive T cell percentage. Researchers deemed the diversity estimates from one million T cells underestimates.

Peripheral blood samples of about 10 milliliters were drawn from each donor. Ten or more counts support this clonotype. Its target is not known. This CDR3 contains 13 residues. The ends were cut back, 0 bases at V and 4 bases at J, with 6 bases in the middle. Germline V CDR1 and CDR2: WNHNN, SYGVQD (reference sequence). The use of a sample-barcoded 5' primer and a J-beta primer mix characterized a second PCR of 7 to 11 cycles. Each CDR3 protein gets one entry after TCRdb re-called the 5' RACE reads with MiXCR. Here the sample spans about 1,400,000 distinct CDR3 sequences, 42% being singletons. The V call is TRBV10-1, the J call TRBJ1-2; D unresolved. This TCR came from a woman aged 18 to 35 in good health. The material sequenced was blood. CDR3 in DNA: TGCGCCAGCAGTGAGTCGATCAGCTATGGCTACACCTTC. Its translation is CASSESISYGYTF.